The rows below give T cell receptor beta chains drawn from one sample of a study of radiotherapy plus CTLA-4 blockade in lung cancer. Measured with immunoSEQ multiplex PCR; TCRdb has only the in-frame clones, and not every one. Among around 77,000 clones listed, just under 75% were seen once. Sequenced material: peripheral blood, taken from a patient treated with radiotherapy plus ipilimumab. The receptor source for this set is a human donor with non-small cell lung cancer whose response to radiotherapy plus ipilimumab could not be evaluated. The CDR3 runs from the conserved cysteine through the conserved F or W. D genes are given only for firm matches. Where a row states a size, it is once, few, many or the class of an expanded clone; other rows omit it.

CDR3 DNA: TGTGCCAGCAGGGACAGGGGCGATGAAGCTTTCTTT
CDR3 protein: CASRDRGDEAFF
clone size: once
V gene: TRBV28
J gene: TRBJ1-1
D gene: TRBD1

CDR3 DNA: TGTGCCAGCAGTTCCCTTTATAATTCACCCCTCCACTTT
CDR3 protein: CASSSLYNSPLHF
clone size: few
V gene: TRBV6-4
J gene: TRBJ1-6
D gene: NA

CDR3 DNA: TGTGCCAGCTCACCCGGGACAGGGGGTTACGAGCAGTACTTC
CDR3 protein: CASSPGTGGYEQYF
clone size: NA
V gene: TRBV18
J gene: TRBJ2-7
D gene: TRBD1

CDR3 DNA: TGTGCCAGCAGTGGGTCGGGGGGCCGGGATCAGCCCCAGCATTTT
CDR3 protein: CASSGSGGRDQPQHF
clone size: NA
V gene: TRBV2
J gene: TRBJ1-5
D gene: NA

CDR3 DNA: TGCGCCAGCAGCTTTACGACTAGCGGGAGGTACGAGCAGTACTTC
CDR3 protein: CASSFTTSGRYEQYF
clone size: once
V gene: TRBV5-1
J gene: TRBJ2-7
D gene: TRBD2

CDR3 DNA: TGTGCCAGCAGTTGGGAGGGGACTAGAGGAGATACGCAGTATTTT
CDR3 protein: CASSWEGTRGDTQYF
clone size: NA
V gene: TRBV6-1
J gene: TRBJ2-3
D gene: TRBD2

CDR3 DNA: TGTGCCAGCAGCTTAGCCGGCGGAAACTATGGCTACACCTTC
CDR3 protein: CASSLAGGNYGYTF
clone size: NA
V gene: TRBV13
J gene: TRBJ1-2
D gene: NA

CDR3 DNA: TGTGCCAGCAGCTTCTTGAGCGGGGGCCCTAGCACAGATACGCAGTATTTT
CDR3 protein: CASSFLSGGPSTDTQYF
clone size: NA
V gene: TRBV7-8
J gene: TRBJ2-3
D gene: TRBD2

CDR3 DNA: TGTGCCAGCAGCTTGTCATCGGGAGGGTTCCCCCCGTATTTT
CDR3 protein: CASSLSSGGFPPYF
clone size: NA
V gene: TRBV7-2
J gene: TRBJ2-3
D gene: TRBD2

CDR3 DNA: TGTGCCAGCAGCGGACCCCACAGGGGTCCCGGGGAGCTGTTTTTT
CDR3 protein: CASSGPHRGPGELFF
clone size: NA
V gene: TRBV6-5
J gene: TRBJ2-2
D gene: TRBD1

CDR3 DNA: TGTGCCAGTGGGCGGGAGGGCTATGTCGAGCAGTACTTC
CDR3 protein: CASGREGYVEQYF
clone size: once
V gene: TRBV2
J gene: TRBJ2-7
D gene: TRBD2